The table lists the clone carrying this T cell receptor (beta chain) with a few counts. These data are taken from a study of T cells after somatic rescue of genetic block. The table came from immunoSEQ multiplex PCR; TCRdb's copy has only in-frame clones and leaves some out. Here the sample spans 67,000 or so clones, approximately 90% being singletons. In germline, CDR1 is LGHNA, CDR2 YSLEER. The CDR3 is made up of 17 amino acids. The germline V and J ends were trimmed by 0 bases and 0 bases, with 13 bases remaining between them. The source material was peripheral blood mononuclear cells (PBMCs). The chain carries TRBV4-3 and TRBJ2-3, with D possibly TRBD2 on 5 matching bases. This sequence was found in a man aged 30 to 45. DNA for the CDR3: TGCGCCAGCAGCCAAGAAATCCCACGGACTAGCACAGATACGCAGTATTTT. Amino acids: CASSQEIPRTSTDTQYF.